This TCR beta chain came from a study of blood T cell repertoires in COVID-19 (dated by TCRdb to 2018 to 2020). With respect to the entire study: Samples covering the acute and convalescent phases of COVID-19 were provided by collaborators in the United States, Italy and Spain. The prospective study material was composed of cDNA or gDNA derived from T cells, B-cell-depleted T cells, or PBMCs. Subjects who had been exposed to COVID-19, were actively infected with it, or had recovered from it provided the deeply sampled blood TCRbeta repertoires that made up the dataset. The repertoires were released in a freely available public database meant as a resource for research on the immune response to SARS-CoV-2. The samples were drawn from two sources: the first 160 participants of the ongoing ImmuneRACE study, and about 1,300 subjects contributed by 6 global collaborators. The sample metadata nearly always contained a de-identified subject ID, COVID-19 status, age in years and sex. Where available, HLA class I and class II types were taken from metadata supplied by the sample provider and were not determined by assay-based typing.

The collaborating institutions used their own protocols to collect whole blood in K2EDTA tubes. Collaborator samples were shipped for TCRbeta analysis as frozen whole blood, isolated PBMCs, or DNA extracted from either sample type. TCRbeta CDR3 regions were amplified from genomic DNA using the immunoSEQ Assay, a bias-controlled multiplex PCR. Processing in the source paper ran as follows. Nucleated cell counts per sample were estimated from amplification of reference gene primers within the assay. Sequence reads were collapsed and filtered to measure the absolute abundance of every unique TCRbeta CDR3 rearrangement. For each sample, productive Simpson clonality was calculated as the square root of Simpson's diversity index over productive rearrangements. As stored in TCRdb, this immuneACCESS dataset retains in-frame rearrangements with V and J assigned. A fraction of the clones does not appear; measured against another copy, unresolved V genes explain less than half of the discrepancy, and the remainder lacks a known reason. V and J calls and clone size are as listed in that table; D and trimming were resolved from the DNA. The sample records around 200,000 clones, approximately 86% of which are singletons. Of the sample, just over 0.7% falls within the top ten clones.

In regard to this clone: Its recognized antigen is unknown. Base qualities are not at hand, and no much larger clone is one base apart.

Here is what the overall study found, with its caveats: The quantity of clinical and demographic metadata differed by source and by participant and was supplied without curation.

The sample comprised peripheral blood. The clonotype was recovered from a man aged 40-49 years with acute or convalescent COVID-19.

In nucleotides, the sequence is TGTGCCAGCAGCGAGGGGGTCGGGGAGCTGTTTTTT. Its protein reads: CASSEGVGELFF. Here the chain combines TRBV9 and TRBJ2-2; the D gene is possibly TRBD1, with 6 bases matching. The CDR3, from cysteine to phenylalanine, totals 12 residues. CDR3 DNA is the only sequence kept; it has 36 bases, read in frame from the first base. CDR1 and CDR2, per the germline V gene, are SGDLS and YYNGEE. The V end loses 3 bases and the J end loses 7 bases, and a stretch of 7 bases separates them.